The clone carrying this T cell receptor (beta chain) was seen once. Antigen: not known. With V trimmed by 0 bases and J by 9 bases, 9 bases remained unmatched. CDR1 and CDR2 from the germline V gene are SNHLY and FYNNEI. The CDR3 sequence is 15 residues long. Using immunoSEQ multiplex PCR, the repertoire was profiled, and TCRdb retains in-frame clones only, with some absent. The data show about 120,000 clones, roughly 91% seen once. These data come from a study of T cell responses to AZD1222 COVID-19 vaccine. Study results and caveats: Reportedly, nearly half of unique spike TCRs recognized epitopes outside B.1.351/B.1.1.7 mutations.

The chain is built from TRBV2 and TRBJ2-7; the match to TRBD2 covers 9 bases. Sequencing used peripheral blood, obtained on day 0 of AZD1222 vaccination. This TCR was sampled from an adult in good health. Here the CDR3 reads CASSEARAGGQVQYF. In DNA, the CDR3 is TGTGCCAGCAGTGAAGCGAGGGCGGGAGGGCAAGTGCAGTACTTC.